There are many counts of the clone carrying this T cell receptor (beta chain). Its matching antigen is unknown. TCRdb re-analysed the 5' RACE reads in MiXCR, keeping a single row per CDR3 protein. The table includes under 450,000 distinct CDR3 sequences, under 20% detected once. The CDR3 has 13 residues. The germline gives CDR1 MDHEN, CDR2 SYDVKM. Between the trimmed V and J ends, which lost 5 bases and 6 bases, there was a span of 12 bases. The data were obtained in a study of identical twins. Only healthy Caucasians were included as donors. The study's findings and limits: Cord blood beta clonotypes that were abundant carried fewer insertions, and memory repertoires showed no such trend.

This clonotype was obtained from a man aged 50 to 60 in good health. V is TRBV28 and J is TRBJ2-3, with D perhaps matching TRBD2 (6 bases). The sample comprised naive T cells sorted from blood. The CDR3 bases are TGTGCCAGCAGTGGCGGGGCGAGGGATACGCAGTATTTT. It specifies CASSGGARDTQYF.